A single sample gave rise to the 17 T cell receptor beta chains below, sequenced in a study of blood T cell repertoires in COVID-19 (dated by TCRdb to 2019 to 2021). Library prep was done by the immunoSEQ multiplex PCR assay. TCRdb carries this immuneACCESS record with in-frame sequences only. Its versions omit some clonotypes, under half of them owing to an unresolved V gene in the studies checked, with the rest unexplained. Recorded for this sample are approximately 530,000 clones; less than 90% of them occurred a single time. The top ten clones comprise about 8% of the sample. The specimen was peripheral blood. The receptors were gathered from a woman aged 45-60 years with COVID-19, enrolled during active disease.

This clone was seen more than once but under ten times. The chain recombines TRBV5-1 with TRBJ2-3; possibly TRBD1 for D (6 bases). The CDR3 loop spans 15 amino acids. Trimming left V 4 bases short and J 2 bases short, with 14 bases between. CDR1 is SGHRS, CDR2 YFSETQ, per germline. The CDR3 coding sequence is TGCGCCAGCAGCCCCCGGACAGTCTTCACAGATACGCAGTATTTT. It codes for CASSPRTVFTDTQYF.

The V gene is TRBV5-1, the J gene TRBJ2-5, with D unresolved. Per germline, CDR1 SGHRS and CDR2 YFSETQ. Trimming removed 4 bases from V and 5 bases from J, with 18 bases in between. The CDR3 length is 15 residues. The CDR3 DNA is TGCGCCAGCAGCACCAGTCTGGGCTTAAGGGAGACCCAGTACTTC. It yields the protein CASSTSLGLRETQYF.

J is TRBJ1-5 and V is TRBV4-1; TRBD1 might be the D (5 bases). This CDR3 region has 14 residues. Trimming removed 1 base from V and 3 bases from J, with 7 bases in between. The germline V gene encodes CDR1 MGHRA and CDR2 YSYEKL. CDR3 amino acids: CASSQGTPNQPQHF. Written as DNA, the CDR3 is TGCGCCAGCAGCCAAGGGACACCCAATCAGCCCCAGCATTTT.

This clone turned up a few times. The chain carries TRBV19 and TRBJ1-1, with D possibly TRBD1 on 5 matching bases. In germline, CDR1 is LNHDA, CDR2 SQIVND (reference sequence). V was shortened by 7 bases and J by 1 base, with 16 bases between the two germline ends. The CDR3 runs 15 residues. CDR3 nucleotide sequence: TGTGCCAGTACCCTGGGGCGATACAGGAACACTGAAGCTTTCTTT. It specifies CASTLGRYRNTEAFF.

This sequence joins TRBV27 and TRBJ1-2, with a possible D match to TRBD1 (6 bases). The germline V and J ends were trimmed by 2 bases and 2 bases, with 18 bases remaining between them. The length of the CDR3 is 17 residues. The germline CDR1 and CDR2 sequences are MNHEY and SMNVEV (reference sequence). This CDR3 is CASSLPKPDRANYGYTF. CDR3 bases: TGTGCCAGCAGTTTACCTAAACCGGACAGAGCCAACTATGGCTACACCTTC.

This clone was recorded only once. The V and J genes are TRBV10-2 and TRBJ2-4; 8 bases are shared with TRBD2. With V trimmed by 5 bases and J by 0 bases, 3 bases remained unmatched. There are 15 residues in the CDR3. The germline gives CDR1 WSHSY, CDR2 SAAADI. The CDR3 reads CASSTSGLAKNIQYF. The CDR3 DNA sequence: TGCGCCAGCAGTACTAGCGGACTAGCCAAAAACATTCAGTACTTC.

The chain is built from TRBV5-1 and TRBJ2-3; the match to TRBD2 covers 10 bases. The germline CDR1 and CDR2 sequences are SGHRS and YFSETQ. CDR3 size: 15 residues. V shed 0 bases, J shed 6 bases, and the junction held 4 bases outside the gene matches. The DNA for the CDR3 is TGCGCCAGCAGCTTGGGAGCGGGGGGGCTGGATACGCAGTATTTT. Translating gives CASSLGAGGLDTQYF.

Here the CDR3 DNA reads TGTGCCAGCAGGCCGACTAGCGGGGGGCCTGACGAGACCCAGTACTTC. Its protein product is CASRPTSGGPDETQYF. V gene TRBV6-6 combines with J gene TRBJ2-5, with 13 bases that match TRBD2. The CDR3 consists of 16 residues. Germline V gene lookup returns CDR1 MNHNY and CDR2 SVGAGI (reference sequence). The ends lost 6 bases at V and 5 bases at J; junction bases unmatched: 9.

As for this clone: Other DNA sequences within the sample encode an identical CDR3. The chain's CDR3 is CASSPGGDTEAFF. The CDR3 nucleotides are TGTGCCAGCTCACCAGGGGGGGACACTGAAGCTTTCTTT. This chain connects TRBV18 to TRBJ1-1; a possible D gene is TRBD1 (5 bases). This CDR3 spans 13 amino acids. Germline-derived CDR1 and CDR2 are KGHSH and LQKENI. The V end was cut by 2 bases, the J end by 3 bases, with 7 bases between.

This sequence joins TRBV5-1 and TRBJ2-7; 10 positions match TRBD1. Germline values: CDR1 SGHRS, CDR2 YFSETQ. The trim removed 5 bases at V and 4 bases at J, leaving 6 bases unmatched. The CDR3 loop spans 14 amino acids. The chain's CDR3 is CASRPTGGVYEQYF. For the CDR3, the DNA is TGCGCCAGCAGGCCGACAGGGGGCGTTTACGAGCAGTACTTC.

V and J are TRBV6-5 and TRBJ2-2; 8 bases fit TRBD1. CDR1 MNHEY and CDR2 SVGAGI come from the germline V gene. The CDR3 runs 13 residues. The J segment lost 5 bases and the V segment lost 6 bases, leaving 2 bases of the junction unmatched. DNA of the CDR3: TGTGCCAGCAGCAGACAGGGGACCGGGGAGCTGTTTTTT. Protein product: CASSRQGTGELFF.

Remarks on this clone: An end of the junction differs from the germline gene, which may be a read error. The rearrangement links TRBV5-8 to TRBJ1-2; D remains unclear. The CDR3 contains 10 residues. Germline values: CDR1 SGHTS, CDR2 YDEGEE. The CDR3 loop reads CASSVLPGNF. The CDR3 DNA sequence: TGTGCCAGCAGCGTTCTCCCGGGAAACTTC.

The chain is built from TRBV9 and TRBJ2-3, with D maybe TRBD2 (5 bases). The CDR3 covers 16 residues. Trimming took 0 bases from V and 1 from J, leaving 12 bases between them. Germline CDR1 is SGDLS and CDR2 is YYNGEE. The CDR3 reads CASSVVASRRTDTQYF. The CDR3 region has the DNA TGTGCCAGCAGCGTAGTAGCTAGCCGTCGCACAGATACGCAGTATTTT.

The chain links TRBV27 to TRBJ1-2; 7 positions match TRBD1. The germline CDR1 and CDR2 sequences are MNHEY and SMNVEV (reference sequence). The junction had 3 bases not matched to a gene; V was cut back by 5 bases and J by 3 bases. The CDR3 spans 13 residues. DNA for the CDR3: TGTGCCAGCAGTCTGGGACAGCACTATGGCTACACCTTC. This encodes CASSLGQHYGYTF.

This chain uses TRBV5-6 with TRBJ2-2, with no clear D. Germline CDR1 and CDR2: SGHDT and YYEEEE. The CDR3 contains 16 residues. The V gene lost 5 bases and the J gene lost 3 bases, with 17 bases spanning the gap. The CDR3: CASRQAGLGHTGELFF. For the CDR3, the DNA is TGTGCCAGCAGGCAGGCTGGTTTGGGCCACACCGGGGAGCTGTTTTTT. Combining the CDR3 with reference TRBV5-6 and TRBJ2-2 gives the whole variable domain DAGVTQSPTHLIKTRGQQVTLRCSPKSGHDTVSWYQQALGQGPQFIFQYYEEEERQRGNFPDRFSGHQFPNYSSELNVNALLLGDSALYLCASRQAGLGHTGELFFGEGSRLTVL.

The V and J genes are TRBV28 and TRBJ2-1, with 10 positions matching TRBD1. Losses at the gene ends were 5 bases for V and 5 bases for J; bases not matched to a gene: 9. This CDR3 is built from 16 residues. Germline assignment: CDR1 MDHEN and CDR2 SYDVKM. This CDR3 reads CASSPWTGGSDNEQFF. The DNA for the CDR3 is TGTGCCAGCAGTCCTTGGACAGGGGGAAGCGACAATGAGCAGTTCTTC.

The rearrangement links TRBV3-1 (or the pseudogene TRBV3-2) to TRBJ1-5; 10 bases line up with TRBD1. Germline CDR1 is LGHDT and CDR2 is YNNKEL (reference sequence). This CDR3 region has 19 residues. Trimming at V came to 4 bases and at J to 6 bases, leaving 18 bases not matched to a gene. The CDR3 spells CASSPSRDRGGLKGQPQHF. DNA for the CDR3: TGTGCCAGCAGCCCGTCCCGGGACAGGGGCGGCTTGAAGGGTCAGCCCCAGCATTTT.